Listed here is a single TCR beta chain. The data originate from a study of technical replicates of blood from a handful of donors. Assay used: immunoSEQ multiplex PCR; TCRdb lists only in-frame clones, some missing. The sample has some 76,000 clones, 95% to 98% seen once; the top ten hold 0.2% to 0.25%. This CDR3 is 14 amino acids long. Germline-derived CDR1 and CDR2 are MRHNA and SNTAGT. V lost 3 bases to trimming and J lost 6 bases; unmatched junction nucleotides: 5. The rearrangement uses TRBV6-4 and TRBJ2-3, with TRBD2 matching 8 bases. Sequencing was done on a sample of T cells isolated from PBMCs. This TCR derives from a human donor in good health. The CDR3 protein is CASSDLAGGDTQYF. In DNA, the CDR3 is TGTGCCAGCAGTGATCTGGCGGGAGGCGATACGCAGTATTTT.